Reported below is one T cell receptor (beta chain). The record originates from a study of blood T cell repertoires in COVID-19. Background on the study: Acute-phase and convalescent COVID-19 samples originated in the United States, Italy and Spain.

Patients at the Seattle site were enrolled during active infection and followed longitudinally. Authors' analysis steps: Reference gene primers were amplified, and this amplification served to estimate nucleated cell counts. This table comes from immunoSEQ multiplex PCR, and its TCRdb copy is limited to in-frame clones, with some not included. Clone size and V and J calls were adopted from that table, with D and trimming inferred from the DNA. The sample carries about 270,000 clones, around 88% recorded once. Germline V CDR1 and CDR2: KGHDR, SFDVKD. Deletions cut 3 bases from V and 2 bases from J, with 20 bases between. This CDR3 is 18 amino acids long.

The chain employs TRBV24-1 and TRBJ2-3; maybe TRBD1 (7 bases). Sequencing input: peripheral blood. The receptor was derived from a woman aged 70-85 years with COVID-19, enrolled during active disease. CDR3 sequence (DNA): TGTGCCACCAGTGATCCAGGGGGGACAGAGAGAGACACAGATACGCAGTATTTT. It translates to CATSDPGGTERDTDTQYF.